The TCR beta chain under discussion was sequenced for a study of identical twins. V lost 5 bases to trimming and J lost 3 bases, with 10 bases between them. CDR3 size: 14 residues. This clonotype has more than one count but fewer than ten. TCRdb reanalysed the 5' RACE reads using MiXCR and keeps one entry per CDR3 protein. The sample holds some 790,000 distinct CDR3 sequences, around a sixth seen once. The same data also went into a second study, on T cells expressing NK-cell markers. That paper notes: The dominant NKG2C+ clonotypes represented roughly 1.0-7.5% of CD8+ T cells in five or six donors.

The origin of this receptor is a young woman in good health. Sequencing was carried out using PBMCs. The V gene is TRBV12-3 or TRBV12-4, the J gene TRBJ2-2, with a weak D call TRBD1 (5 bases). The CDR3 DNA reads TGTGCCAGCAGTAACGACAGATACACCGGGGAGCTGTTTTTT. Translating it yields CASSNDRYTGELFF.